Presented here are 12 T cell receptor beta chains from one specimen sequenced in a study of early T cells in non-severe SARS-CoV-2 infection. In TCRdb, the 5' RACE reads were re-called with MiXCR into one record per CDR3 protein. The table includes about 82,000 distinct CDR3 sequences, 13% detected once. Sequenced material: whole blood. The origin of the receptors is an adult who was a healthcare worker with PCR-confirmed SARS-CoV-2 infection or an uninfected control (not recorded which).

This clonotype was counted at least ten times. This rearrangement joins TRBV7-6 to TRBJ2-6; 9 nucleotides agree with TRBD2. The germline gives CDR1 SGHVS, CDR2 FNYEAQ. Losses at the gene ends were 5 bases for V and 0 bases for J; bases not matched to a gene: 2. The CDR3 consists of 16 residues. The CDR3 reads CASSRAGGSGANVLTF. The CDR3 DNA reads TGTGCCAGCAGCCGAGCGGGGGGCTCTGGGGCCAACGTCCTGACTTTC.

This clonotype occurred many times. The chain recombines TRBV9 with TRBJ2-3; 9 nucleotides agree with TRBD1. V lost 3 bases to trimming and J lost 3 bases; unmatched junction nucleotides: 2. The CDR3 has 14 residues. CDR1 and CDR2 from the germline V gene are SGDLS and YYNGEE. DNA of the CDR3: TGTGCCAGCAGCGGGACAGGGGCGACAGATACGCAGTATTTT. Protein: CASSGTGATDTQYF.

The rearrangement uses TRBV5-1 and TRBJ1-1, with 8 bases aligning to TRBD1. V dropped 7 bases and J dropped 4; count of bases not matched to a gene: 9. Germline lookup yields CDR1 SGHRS and CDR2 YFSETQ. This CDR3 contains 14 residues. The CDR3 region is CASGQGAGGTEAFF. CDR3 nucleotides: TGCGCCAGCGGGCAGGGGGCCGGCGGCACTGAAGCTTTCTTT.

The chain couples TRBV20-1 to TRBJ2-7; no clear D. The germline V and J ends were trimmed by 7 bases and 6 bases, with 19 bases remaining between them. CDR3 size: 13 residues. From germline, CDR1 is DFQATT and CDR2 SNEGSKA (reference sequence). CDR3 nucleotide sequence: TGCAGTGTCTTCTCAGATAAGATGGGCGAGCAGTACTTC. Translated, it gives CSVFSDKMGEQYF.

V is TRBV21-1 and J is TRBJ2-1; TRBD2, as called in the table, went unchecked against the DNA. TRBV21-1 constitutes a pseudogene. This CDR3 contains 17 residues. Here the CDR3 reads CASSKGGSGRESNEQFF. The CDR3 DNA sequence: TGTGCCAGCAGCAAAGGGGGTAGCGGGAGAGAAAGCAATGAGCAGTTCTTC.

This clonotype occurred many times. The chain joins TRBV20-1 to TRBJ2-1, with D perhaps assigned TRBD1 or TRBD2 (5 bases each). Looked up from germline, CDR1 is DFQATT and CDR2 is SNEGSKA (reference sequence). Trimming shortened V by 7 bases and J by 8 bases, and 18 bases separated the two germline ends. The CDR3 length is 13 residues. Here the CDR3 reads CSVVGRSMDEQFF. The CDR3 DNA reads TGCAGTGTCGTGGGACGGTCTATGGATGAGCAGTTCTTC.

V and J are TRBV7-6 and TRBJ2-2; TRBD1 aligns across 7 bases. The V gene end was trimmed by 2 bases and the J gene end by 2 bases; junction bases not matched to a gene: 5. Per the germline V gene, CDR1 is SGHVS and CDR2 is FNYEAQ. The CDR3 is 16 residues long. The CDR3 bases are TGTGCCAGCAGCTTACAACAGGGGTCCAACACCGGGGAGCTGTTTTTT. Residues: CASSLQQGSNTGELFF.

The sample holds many counts of this clonotype. The rearrangement links TRBV12-3 or TRBV12-4 to TRBJ1-3, with D unclear. The CDR3 has 15 amino acids. V lost 1 base, J lost 1 base, and 8 bases lay in between. In DNA form, the CDR3 reads TGTGCCAGCAGTTTAGTTGGAGGGTCTGGAAACACCATATATTTT. The encoded protein is CASSLVGGSGNTIYF.

This clonotype has a handful of counts. The chain joins TRBV28 to TRBJ2-2; D gene uncertain. CDR3 length: 10 amino acids. V dropped 2 bases and J dropped 13 bases, with 5 bases sitting between them. Germline V gene sequence: CDR1 MDHEN, CDR2 SYDVKM. For the CDR3, the DNA is TGTGCCAGCAGTTTAAGTGGGCTGTTTTTT. Protein: CASSLSGLFF.

This clonotype was recorded at least ten times. The J gene is TRBJ1-2, the V gene TRBV6-1; D gene ambiguous. Germline V gives CDR1 MNHNS, CDR2 SASEGT. The V and J ends lost 8 bases and 0 bases respectively, with 13 bases between them. The CDR3 runs to 14 residues. CDR3 DNA sequence: TGTGCCAGCGGGAACGGACTCGCTAACTATGGCTACACCTTC. It is translated as CASGNGLANYGYTF.

The chain uses TRBV11-3 and TRBJ1-1; D is possibly TRBD1 (5 bases). CDR1 is SGHNT, CDR2 YENEEA, per germline. V dropped 5 bases and J dropped 5 bases, with 18 bases sitting between them. There are 15 residues in the CDR3. The CDR3 reads CASSPGGSSHTEAFF. The DNA of the CDR3 is TGTGCCAGCAGCCCGGGGGGGTCCTCGCATACTGAAGCTTTCTTT.

This clonotype was counted many times. V is TRBV7-9 and J is TRBJ2-1; the D is unclear. V lost 2 bases and J lost 1, with 9 bases in between. Germline CDR1 and CDR2: SEHNR and FQNEAQ (reference sequence). The CDR3 consists of 15 residues. For the CDR3, the DNA is TGTGCCAGCAGCTTAATCAAGGGTTCCTACAATGAGCAGTTCTTC. This codes for CASSLIKGSYNEQFF.